A single sample is the source of the 9 T cell receptor beta chains below, sequenced in a study of human T cells and chemical hapten exposure (dated by TCRdb to the early 2020s). The time point label of this sample denotes: patch test 2, 6 weeks after DPC sensitization. The treatment or condition label on this specimen signifies: therapeutic diphenylcyclopropenone sensitization with weekly scalp DPC. The receptor library was made with RACE. The run used a NextSeq 500. The public reads were reprocessed in TCRdb via fastp at Q25 and MiXCR, keeping in-frame beta chains. Identical CDR3 protein sequences are pooled into one entry, listed with their most common genes and DNA. The sample table records just over 350,000 distinct CDR3 sequences; around 6% of these occur just once. Of the sample, about 5% falls within the top ten clones. The specimen comprised whole blood, sampled in connection with sensitization to the hapten diphenylcyclopropenone (DPC). Source of these receptors: a young woman with alopecia areata. Some clones in this sample may be carry-over from other donors' samples.

V and J are TRBV6-2 or TRBV6-3 and TRBJ2-1, with D unclear. Germline loops: CDR1 MNHEY, CDR2 SVGEGT. CDR3 length: 15 amino acids. Trimming shortened V by 2 bases and J by 0 bases, and 8 bases separated the two germline ends. The CDR3, as DNA: TGTGCCAGCAGTTACGATCGAAGCTCCTACAATGAGCAGTTCTTC. Protein sequence: CASSYDRSSYNEQFF.

At least ten counts were recorded for this clonotype. The chain uses TRBV6-1 and TRBJ2-3; either TRBD1 or TRBD2 may fit D (5 bases each). The length of the CDR3 is 11 residues. V dropped 4 bases and J dropped 9 bases, with 8 bases sitting between them. Looked up from germline, CDR1 is MNHNS and CDR2 is SASEGT. The chain's CDR3 is CASSAGATQYF. DNA of the CDR3: TGTGCCAGCAGTGCCGGGGCCACGCAGTATTTT.

The chain recombines TRBV2 with TRBJ2-1; D gene ambiguous. CDR1 and CDR2 from the germline V gene are SNHLY and FYNNEI. The V end was cut by 2 bases, the J end by 7 bases, with 9 bases between. The CDR3 has 13 amino acids. Here the CDR3 DNA reads TGTGCCAGCAGTGAATCAAACCGGAATGAGCAGTTCTTC. Amino acids: CASSESNRNEQFF.

The rearrangement links TRBV7-2 to TRBJ1-4, with 7 bases lining up with TRBD1. V was clipped by 4 bases and J by 5 bases; unmatched bases: 7. The CDR3 sequence is 15 residues long. In germline, CDR1 is SGHTA, CDR2 FQGNSA. CDR3 coding DNA: TGTGCCAGCAGCTCTGGGGGGACAGAGAATGAAAAACTGTTTTTT. Amino acids: CASSSGGTENEKLFF.

The CDR3 loop is CASSAQGATDTQYF. CDR3 sequence (DNA): TGTGCCAGCAGTGCACAGGGGGCTACAGATACGCAGTATTTT. The V gene is TRBV6-6, the J gene TRBJ2-3; 9 bases match TRBD1. The CDR3 has 14 amino acids. J was trimmed by 3 bases and V by 5 bases; bases with no gene match: 3. From germline, CDR1 is MNHNY and CDR2 SVGAGI (reference sequence).

This clonotype was found a few times. This chain links TRBV11-1 with TRBJ2-3, with 9 bases lining up with TRBD2. This CDR3 spans 13 amino acids. Germline V gene data show CDR1 as SGHAT and CDR2 as FQDESV (reference sequence). V shed 8 bases, J shed 3 bases, and the junction held 3 bases outside the gene matches. The CDR3 loop reads CASALAGTDTQYF. CDR3 DNA: TGTGCCAGCGCCCTAGCGGGGACAGATACGCAGTATTTT.

This sequence joins TRBV15 and TRBJ2-7; the match to TRBD2 covers 11 bases. After removal of 1 base from V and 0 bases from J, the junction contained 11 bases not matched to a gene. Germline CDR1 and CDR2: LNHNV and YYDKDF (reference sequence). The CDR3 is made up of 19 amino acids. The CDR3 DNA sequence: TGTGCCACCAGCAGAGCGTTGGGACTAGCGGCCAAAAGCTCCTACGAGCAGTACTTC. Amino acid sequence: CATSRALGLAAKSSYEQYF.

This clonotype was observed many times. This chain links TRBV20-1 with TRBJ1-2; D not certain. Deletions cut 0 bases from V and 4 bases from J, with 9 bases between. CDR3 length equals 13 residues. Germline CDR1 reads DFQATT; CDR2 reads SNEGSKA (reference sequence). The CDR3 protein is CSARDPLGYGYTF. Here the CDR3 DNA reads TGCAGTGCTAGAGATCCCCTGGGCTATGGCTACACCTTC.

This clonotype was detected a few times. Here the CDR3 DNA reads TGTGCCAGCAGCTCTTTAGCGAGTCCCACAGATACGCAGTATTTT. Protein sequence: CASSSLASPTDTQYF. The chain is built from TRBV11-2 and TRBJ2-3, with a possible D match to TRBD2 (5 bases). Trimming left V 4 bases short and J 2 bases short, with 13 bases between. CDR1 SGHAT and CDR2 FQNNGV come from the germline V gene. The CDR3 runs 15 residues.